This T cell receptor (beta chain) was retrieved from a study of T-cell reconstitution after alpha-beta-depleted transplantation in children (dated by TCRdb to 2016 to 2017). General notes on the study: Using TCR repertoire profiling, the study quantitatively followed how T-cell immune reconstitution unfolded in children after TCRalphabeta/CD19-depleted allogeneic hematopoietic cell transplantation. The study at large found these results: The frequencies of hyperexpanded clones fell over the following months, and after one year, T-cell counts and TCRbeta diversity were mostly attributed to newly produced T cells. In some patients, the high TCRbeta diversity seen at day 60 was put down to recipient T cells and intrathymic progenitors that had survived conditioning. The apparently early recovery of alphabetaT-cell counts about two months after transplant reportedly depended on only several hundred rapidly expanded clones that came from non-depleted graft cells.

This clonotype has more than one count but fewer than ten. What antigen it recognizes has not been identified. There are no base qualities to consult, and no much larger clone falls within one base. V is clipped by 7 bases and J by 1 base, and the sequence between their germline boundaries is 10 bases long. Via the germline V gene (reference sequence), CDR1 is LNHDA and CDR2 SQIVND. The CDR3 goes from the cysteine to the phenylalanine over 13 residues. Only the CDR3 region is kept as DNA, spanning 39 bases read in frame from base 1. The sample's treatment or condition label, in plain terms: allogeneic hematopoietic cell transplantation with graft depleted of TCRalphabeta T cells and CD19 B cells. The children who served as transplant recipients had been given grafts of TCRalphabeta/CD19-depleted allogeneic hematopoietic cells. The receptor library was made with PCR. Sequencing was carried out with an Illumina HiSeq 2500. To normalize quantification of the TCRbeta repertoire, the TCR libraries were built with molecular barcoding that relied on unique molecular identifiers. TCRdb reprocessed the public reads (quality trimming at Q25 with fastp, clone calling with MiXCR) and kept in-frame beta chains. Rows matching on CDR3 protein sequence are summarized as one entry with the most common DNA and genes. Within this sample are around 450,000 distinct CDR3 sequences, with about 10% of them counted one time only. The ten largest account for approximately 2% of the sample.

The receptor's source is a child aged 2-15 years with inherited bone marrow failure, due to receive a stem cell transplant. The sequence links TRBV19 to TRBJ1-1; the D gene is possibly TRBD1, with 5 bases matching. The sequencing used PBMCs, collected before TCRalphabeta/CD19-depleted stem cell transplant. The DNA sequence is given as TGTGCCAGTAAGAGGGGCGGGAACACTGAAGCTTTCTTT. Translated, this is CASKRGGNTEAFF.